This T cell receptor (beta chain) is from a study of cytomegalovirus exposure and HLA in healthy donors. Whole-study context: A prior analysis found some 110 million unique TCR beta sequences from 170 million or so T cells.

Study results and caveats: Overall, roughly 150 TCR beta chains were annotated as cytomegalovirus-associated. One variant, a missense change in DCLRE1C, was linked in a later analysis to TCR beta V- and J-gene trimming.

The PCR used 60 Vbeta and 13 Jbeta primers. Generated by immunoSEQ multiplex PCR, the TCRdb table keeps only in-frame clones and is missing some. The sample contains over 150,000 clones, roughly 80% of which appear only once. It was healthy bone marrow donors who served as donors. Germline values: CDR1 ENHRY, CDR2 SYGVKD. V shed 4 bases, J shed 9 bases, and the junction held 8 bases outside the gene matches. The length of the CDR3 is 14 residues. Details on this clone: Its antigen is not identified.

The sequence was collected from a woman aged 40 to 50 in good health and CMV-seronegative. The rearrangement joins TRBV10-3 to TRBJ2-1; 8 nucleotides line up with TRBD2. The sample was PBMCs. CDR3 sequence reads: CAISVALAGSEQFF. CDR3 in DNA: TGTGCCATCAGTGTTGCCCTAGCGGGCAGTGAGCAGTTCTTC.